This TCR beta chain was sequenced during a study of T-cell memory formation after mild COVID-19. The CDR3 runs 17 residues. TCRdb redid the calling of the 5' RACE reads with MiXCR, one entry per CDR3 protein. Among almost 350,000 distinct CDR3 sequences listed, around 20% were seen once. The TCR comes from a man aged 18 to 29 who had mild COVID-19 (a few samples of this study predate the infection). Cell type and time point are not known. This chain uses TRBV21-1 with TRBJ2-3; the table's D call TRBD1 went unverified against the DNA. TRBV21-1 is tagged as a pseudogene. What was sequenced was PBMCs or a T cell subset sorted from them (not recorded which). CDR3 DNA: TGTGCCAGAAAAGCCAAGGCCAATACAGGATACACAGATACGCAGTATTTT. Its protein product is CARKAKANTGYTDTQYF.